This T cell receptor (beta chain) was captured in a study of T cells after yellow fever vaccination. Points from the study as a whole: Peaking faster, on day 5 versus 15, the secondary response was nonetheless weaker. FACS-sorted repertoires could harbor abundant contaminating bulk-population clonotypes. Post-booster reappearance was seen for most primary-vaccination clones (just under 97% CD4, 75% to 90% CD8).

Germline V gene sequence: CDR1 LGHDT, CDR2 YNNKEL (reference sequence). V lost 3 bases to trimming and J lost 0 bases, with 12 bases between them. The CDR3 extends over 16 amino acids. This clonotype was recorded many times. Its target is not known. TCR cDNA, made by 5'RACE template switching, carried an added universal primer site and UMIs. Each CDR3 protein gets one entry after TCRdb re-called the 5' RACE reads with MiXCR. The data contain around 360,000 distinct CDR3 sequences, approximately 10% of them singletons. This clonotype was sampled from a man younger than 35 who received the YFV17D yellow fever vaccine. The chain is built from TRBV3-1 and TRBJ2-1, with D tentatively TRBD2 (6 bases). Material: PBMCs, obtained on the day of the first yellow fever vaccination. CDR3 DNA sequence: TGTGCCAGCAGCCAGCACGGGAGTGGCTCCTACAATGAGCAGTTCTTC. Translating it yields CASSQHGSGSYNEQFF.